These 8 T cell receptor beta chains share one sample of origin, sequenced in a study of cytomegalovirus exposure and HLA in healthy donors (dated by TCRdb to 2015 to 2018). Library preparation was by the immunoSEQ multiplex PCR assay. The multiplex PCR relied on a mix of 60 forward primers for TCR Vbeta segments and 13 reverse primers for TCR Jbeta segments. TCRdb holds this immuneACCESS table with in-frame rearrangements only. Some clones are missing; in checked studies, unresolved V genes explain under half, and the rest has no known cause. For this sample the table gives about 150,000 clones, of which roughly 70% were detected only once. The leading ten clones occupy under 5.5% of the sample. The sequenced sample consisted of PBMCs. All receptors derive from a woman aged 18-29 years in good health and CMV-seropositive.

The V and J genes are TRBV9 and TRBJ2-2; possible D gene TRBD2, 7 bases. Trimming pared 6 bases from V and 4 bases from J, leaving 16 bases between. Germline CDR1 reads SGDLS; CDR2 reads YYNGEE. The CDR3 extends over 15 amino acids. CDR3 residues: CASTYGGAATGELFF. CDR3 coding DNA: TGTGCCAGCACTTATGGGGGGGCGGCCACCGGGGAGCTGTTTTTT.

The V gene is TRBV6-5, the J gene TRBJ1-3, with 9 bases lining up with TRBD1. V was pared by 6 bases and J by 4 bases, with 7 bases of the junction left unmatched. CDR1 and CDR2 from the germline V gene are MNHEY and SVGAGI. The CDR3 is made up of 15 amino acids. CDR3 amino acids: CASSLTGGTGNTIYF. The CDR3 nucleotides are TGTGCCAGCAGCCTGACAGGGGGTACGGGAAACACCATATATTTT.

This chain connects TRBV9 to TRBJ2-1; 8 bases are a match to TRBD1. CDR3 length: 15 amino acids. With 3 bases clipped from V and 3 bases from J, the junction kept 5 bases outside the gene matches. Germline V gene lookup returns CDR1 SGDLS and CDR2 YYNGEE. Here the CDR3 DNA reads TGTGCCAGCAGCGCGATACAGGGGGGCTACAATGAGCAGTTCTTC. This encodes CASSAIQGGYNEQFF.

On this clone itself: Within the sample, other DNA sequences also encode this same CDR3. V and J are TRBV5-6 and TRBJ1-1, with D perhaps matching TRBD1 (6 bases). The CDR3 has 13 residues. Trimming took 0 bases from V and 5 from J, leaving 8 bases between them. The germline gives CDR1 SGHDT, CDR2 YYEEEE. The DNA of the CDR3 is TGTGCCAGCAGCTTGGGGGGGCGTACTGAAGCTTTCTTT. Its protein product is CASSLGGRTEAFF.

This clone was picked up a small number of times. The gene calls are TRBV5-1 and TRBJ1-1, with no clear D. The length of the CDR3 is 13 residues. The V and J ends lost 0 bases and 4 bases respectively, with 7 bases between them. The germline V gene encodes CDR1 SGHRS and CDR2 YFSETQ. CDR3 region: CASSLGRGTEAFF. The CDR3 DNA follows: TGCGCCAGCAGCTTGGGGCGGGGCACTGAAGCTTTCTTT.

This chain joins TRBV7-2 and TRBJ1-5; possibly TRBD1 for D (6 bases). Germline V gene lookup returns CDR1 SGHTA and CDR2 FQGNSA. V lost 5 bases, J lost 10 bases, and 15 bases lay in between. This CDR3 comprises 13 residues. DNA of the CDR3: TGTGCCAGCAGCCCCTCGACAGGTCACCCCCAGCATTTT. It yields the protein CASSPSTGHPQHF.

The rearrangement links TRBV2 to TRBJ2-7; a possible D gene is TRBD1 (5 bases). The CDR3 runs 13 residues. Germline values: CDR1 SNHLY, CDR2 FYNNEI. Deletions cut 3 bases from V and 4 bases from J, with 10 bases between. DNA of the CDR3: TGTGCCAGCAGTGACCGGACACCGTACGAGCAGTACTTC. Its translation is CASSDRTPYEQYF.

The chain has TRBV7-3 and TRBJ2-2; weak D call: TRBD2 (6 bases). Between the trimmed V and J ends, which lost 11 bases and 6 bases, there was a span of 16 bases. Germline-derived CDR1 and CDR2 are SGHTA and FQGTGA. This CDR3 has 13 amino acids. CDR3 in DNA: TGTGCCTCCTCTTTGGGGGGATCCGGGGAGCTGTTTTTT. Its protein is CASSLGGSGELFF.